This TCR beta chain emerged from a study of beta chain features in type 1 diabetes. In the study overall: Examined across all samples were some 99 million sorted cells. Whole-study results and caveats: Researchers report that Type 1 diabetes patients had moderately but significantly shorter TCRB CDR3s across all four CD4+ subsets. There was a possibility that cDNA sequencing over-represented cells with high TCR expression.

CD45RO/CCR7/CD25/CD127/CD95/CD27 separated CD4+ naive, central memory, regulatory and stem cell-like memory cells by sorting. This CDR3 has 15 residues. Germline assignment: CDR1 MDHEN and CDR2 SYDVKM. The junction had 8 bases not matched to a gene; V was cut back by 5 bases and J by 3 bases. The authors reverse transcribed all of the isolated RNA, so sequencing captured expressed TCRB transcripts. TCRdb's copy holds only in-frame clones and misses some; the assay was immunoSEQ multiplex PCR. Here the sample spans hundreds of thousands of clones, over 12% being singletons. As regards this clone: Antigen specificity is unknown.

The origin of this receptor is a man aged 18 to 30 with type 1 diabetes. The sample taken for sequencing was naive CD4+ T cells from blood. The rearrangement links TRBV28 to TRBJ2-7, with 9 positions matching TRBD2. CDR3 amino acids: CASSPISGSNYEQYF. The DNA for the CDR3 is TGTGCCAGCAGTCCCATTAGCGGGAGCAACTACGAGCAGTACTTC.